This T cell receptor (beta chain) appears in the sequencing data of a study of CD8 T cells in ankylosing spondylitis. Overall study findings and caveats: Matched ankylosing spondylitis synovial fluid reportedly contained a significantly enriched population of disease-linked clones.

This clonotype was observed many times. What it binds is not known. Researchers built TCR beta libraries using quantitative 5'-RACE with molecular barcodes. Via MiXCR, TCRdb re-called the 5' RACE reads, giving one row per CDR3 protein. The sample includes around 140,000 distinct CDR3 sequences, 10% to 12% of them seen just once. Sample: blood, either unsorted or a sorted T cell fraction (not recorded which). The clonotype comes from a female donor with ankylosing spondylitis or in good health (not recorded which).

The CDR3 loop reads CSARDGTGGSYNEQFF. In nucleotides, the CDR3 is TGCAGTGCTAGAGATGGGACAGGGGGCTCCTACAATGAGCAGTTCTTC. The J gene is TRBJ2-1, the V gene TRBV20-1; 11 nucleotides line up with TRBD1. Losses at the gene ends were 0 bases for V and 0 bases for J; bases not matched to a gene: 1. The CDR3 covers 16 residues. Germline V gene data show CDR1 as DFQATT and CDR2 as SNEGSKA (reference sequence).